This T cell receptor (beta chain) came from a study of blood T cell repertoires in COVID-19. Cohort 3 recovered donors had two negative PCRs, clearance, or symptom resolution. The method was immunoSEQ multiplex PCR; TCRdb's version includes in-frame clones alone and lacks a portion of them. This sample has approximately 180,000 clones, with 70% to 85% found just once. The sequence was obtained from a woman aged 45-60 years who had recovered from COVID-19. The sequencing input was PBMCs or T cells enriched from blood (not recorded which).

The chain's CDR3 is CASSYGAAPYEQYF. Written as DNA, the CDR3 is TGTGCCAGCAGTTACGGAGCGGCGCCCTACGAGCAGTACTTC. The V and J genes are TRBV6-2 or TRBV6-3 and TRBJ2-7; possibly TRBD2 for D (5 bases). Germline CDR1 reads MNHEY; CDR2 reads SVGEGT. The CDR3 covers 14 residues. The V and J ends lost 2 bases and 2 bases respectively, with 10 bases between them.